A single sample is the source of the 23 T cell receptor beta chains below, sequenced in a study of Tregs in tolerant kidney transplant recipients. Here immunoSEQ multiplex PCR was the method, and the copy in TCRdb shows in-frame clones only, minus some. The sample totals approximately 50,000 clones. The sequencing used CD4+ T cells from blood, collected before the transplant. The receptors here all came from a human donor who received a combined kidney and bone marrow transplant.

With respect to this clone: The read falls 3 residues short of the CDR3 end, and the missing part is taken from the germline J gene. The chain joins TRBV5-6 to TRBJ1-2, with 7 nucleotides matching TRBD1. The length of the CDR3 is 14 residues. Germline assignment: CDR1 SGHDT and CDR2 YYEEEE. CDR3 amino acids: CASSPGTVKVGYTF. The sequenced part of the CDR3 DNA is TGTGCCAGCAGCCCCGGGACAGTTAAGGTCGGC.

About this clone itself: The CDR3 goes on 3 residues after the read ends, and that part is filled in from the germline J gene. This chain joins TRBV7-2 and TRBJ2-5; the match to TRBD2 covers 7 bases. V gave up 5 bases and J gave up 4 bases; unmatched junction bases: 4. This CDR3 is built from 13 residues. The germline gives CDR1 SGHTA, CDR2 FQGNSA. The covered CDR3 bases are TGTGCCAGCAGCCCAGTAGCGGGAGAGACC. It encodes CASSPVAGET. The CDR3 reads in full as CASSPVAGETQYF.

Details on this clone: The CDR3 end lies 3 residues beyond the end of the read and is filled in from the germline J gene. The chain recombines TRBV5-1 with TRBJ1-2; D unresolved. The CDR3 loop spans 14 amino acids. CDR1 is SGHRS and CDR2 is YFSETQ in the germline V gene. The CDR3 sequence: CASSLLGLTLTYTF. CDR3 DNA, as far as it was read: TGCGCCAGCAGCTTGTTAGGACTGACATTAACC.

A note on this clone: The DNA ends 3 residues before the CDR3 does, and the rest of the CDR3 is filled in from the germline J gene. The chain employs TRBV7-6 and TRBJ2-7; D is undetermined. The V gene lost 0 bases and the J gene lost 3 bases, with 12 bases spanning the gap. This CDR3 is built from 15 residues. The germline V gene has CDR1 SGHVS and CDR2 FNYEAQ. The DNA read from the CDR3 is TGTGCCAGCAGCTTAGCGGGCAGGCCCCACTACGAG. It yields the protein CASSLAGRPHYE. The whole CDR3 protein is CASSLAGRPHYEQYF.

As regards this clone: The read gets to within 3 residues of the CDR3 end, and the germline J gene fills in the rest. The V and J genes are TRBV19 and TRBJ2-7, with TRBD1 matching over 8 bases. V gave up 3 bases and J gave up 6 bases; unmatched junction bases: 4. Germline V gives CDR1 LNHDA, CDR2 SQIVND (reference sequence). This CDR3 has 13 residues. The CDR3 here is CASSIPQGAEQYF. CDR3 DNA (partial): TGTGCCAGTAGTATCCCCCAGGGGGCCGAG.

On this clone: Read sequence stops 3 residues before the CDR3 end, and the germline J gene provides the missing end. This sequence joins TRBV6-1 and TRBJ1-2; no reliable D call. The germline CDR1 and CDR2 sequences are MNHNS and SASEGT. The CDR3 is 14 amino acids. The sequenced part of the CDR3 DNA is TGTGCCAGCAGTGAACACCAGGTTCATGGCGGC. It translates to CASSEHQVHGG. The full CDR3 is CASSEHQVHGGYTF.

Of note for this clone: The junction differs from germline at one of its ends, possibly a read error. The CDR3 end falls 3 residues outside the read, so it is completed with the germline J gene. The chain carries TRBV4-1 and TRBJ2-2, with unresolved D. Germline CDR1 is MGHRA and CDR2 is YSYEKL. The CDR3 runs to 15 residues. The part of the CDR3 DNA that was read is TGCACCAGCAGCCCTGACGGCGGGAACACCGGGGAG. Residues: CTSSPDGGNTGE. The whole CDR3 is CTSSPDGGNTGELFF.

To note about this clone: The sequence runs out 3 residues before the end of the CDR3; the remainder is reconstructed from the germline J gene. The chain couples TRBV18 to TRBJ2-1, with TRBD2 matching over 11 bases. The CDR3 covers 17 residues. J was trimmed by 2 bases and V by 1 base; bases with no gene match: 4. CDR1 KGHSH and CDR2 LQKENI come from the germline V gene. Partial CDR3 DNA: TGTGCCAGCTCACCACTCACTAGCGGGAGACCCTACAATGAG. The encoded protein is CASSPLTSGRPYNE. The entire CDR3 protein reads CASSPLTSGRPYNEQFF.

A remark on this clone: The DNA ends 3 residues before the CDR3 does, and the rest of the CDR3 is filled in from the germline J gene. The gene calls are TRBV7-2 and TRBJ2-3; 7 bases match TRBD2. V lost 1 base and J lost 1; bases outside the gene matches: 2. Germline CDR1 SGHTA, CDR2 FQGNSA. There are 15 residues in the CDR3. The CDR3 reads CASSLGRGGTDTQYF. The CDR3 DNA, read in part, is TGTGCCAGCAGCTTAGGTCGGGGGGGCACAGATACG.

Notes on this clone: The CDR3 end falls 3 residues outside the read, so it is completed with the germline J gene. V gene TRBV5-1 combines with J gene TRBJ1-1; D not resolved. Germline V gene sequence: CDR1 SGHRS, CDR2 YFSETQ. This CDR3 has 15 amino acids. Trimming removed 0 bases from V and 1 base from J, with 10 bases in between. The CDR3 region is CASSLVSAGNTEAFF. Partial CDR3 DNA: TGCGCCAGCAGCTTGGTATCCGCAGGGAACACTGAA.

Remarks on this clone: The CDR3 end falls 3 residues outside the read, so it is completed with the germline J gene. V usage is TRBV5-1 and J usage is TRBJ1-5; 7 nucleotides align to TRBD1. CDR1 is SGHRS, CDR2 YFSETQ, per germline. Trimming cost V 2 bases and J 6 bases; bases outside gene matches: 5. This CDR3 has 14 amino acids. CDR3 amino acids: CASSFDRESQPQHF. The part of the CDR3 DNA that was read is TGCGCCAGCAGCTTTGACAGGGAAAGTCAGCCC.

For this clone: The CDR3 goes on 3 residues after the read ends, and that part is filled in from the germline J gene. This chain uses TRBV18 with TRBJ2-3, with a possible D match to TRBD2 (7 bases). The CDR3 runs to 14 residues. The V gene lost 2 bases and the J gene lost 4 bases, with 10 bases spanning the gap. Germline CDR1 and CDR2: KGHSH and LQKENI. The sequenced part of the CDR3 DNA is TGTGCCAGCTCACCAGGGAGGGGGTCAGATACG. Its translation is CASSPGRGSDT. The entire CDR3 protein is CASSPGRGSDTQYF. Complete variable domain (other parts from reference TRBV18 and TRBJ2-3): NAGVMQNPRHLVRRRGQEARLRCSPMKGHSHVYWYRQLPEEGLKFMVYLQKENIIDESGMPKERFSAEFPKEGPSILRIQQVVRGDSAAYFCASSPGRGSDTQYFGPGTRLTVL.

As for this clone: Read sequence stops 3 residues before the CDR3 end, and the germline J gene provides the missing end. The rearrangement links TRBV19 to TRBJ1-4; perhaps TRBD1 as D (5 bases). The ends were cut back, 9 bases at V and 10 bases at J, with 15 bases in the middle. CDR3 length: 12 amino acids. Germline V gene lookup returns CDR1 LNHDA and CDR2 SQIVND (reference sequence). The CDR3 DNA, read in part, is TGTGCCAGCGAGGAAAGGGGCGCAAAA. This encodes CASEERGAK. The full CDR3 protein is CASEERGAKLFF.

Remarks on this clone: The read ends 3 residues shy of where the CDR3 ends; the end is completed using the germline J gene. The chain couples TRBV19 to TRBJ1-1; D gene ambiguous. V was shortened by 3 bases and J by 1 base, with 9 bases between the two germline ends. The germline gives CDR1 LNHDA, CDR2 SQIVND (reference sequence). The CDR3 loop spans 14 amino acids. This CDR3 is CASSIPGPNTEAFF. The CDR3 DNA, read in part, is TGTGCCAGTAGTATCCCAGGCCCGAACACTGAA. The variable domain in full, with the rest retrieved from reference TRBV19 and TRBJ1-1, is DGGITQSPKYLFRKEGQNVTLSCEQNLNHDAMYWYRQDPGQGLRLIYYSQIVNDFQKGDIAEGYSVSREKKESFPLTVTSAQKNPTAFYLCASSIPGPNTEAFFGQGTRLTVV.

A word on this clone: The CDR3 end is not reached by the read, which stops 3 residues before it; the germline J gene fills it in. The chain combines TRBV19 with TRBJ1-5; a possible D gene is TRBD1 (6 bases). V shed 1 base and J shed 0 bases, with 13 bases lying between them. This CDR3 has 17 residues. The V gene's germline CDR1 is LNHDA and CDR2 SQIVND (reference sequence). The CDR3 spells CASSIVGTRISNQPQHF. The sequenced CDR3 bases are TGTGCCAGTAGTATAGTCGGGACACGAATTAGCAATCAGCCC.

A note on this clone: The read terminates 3 residues ahead of where the CDR3 ends, so the germline J gene completes it. J is TRBJ2-2 and V is TRBV19; TRBD1 aligns across 8 bases. Germline V CDR1 and CDR2: LNHDA, SQIVND (reference sequence). There are 15 residues in the CDR3. The junction had 3 bases not matched to a gene; V was cut back by 0 bases and J by 6 bases. The CDR3 spells CASSIDDRGSGELFF. The covered CDR3 bases are TGTGCCAGTAGTATAGATGACAGGGGCTCCGGGGAG.

About this clone: The read is 3 residues too short to cover the CDR3 end, so that end is filled in from the germline J gene. V is TRBV5-6 and J is TRBJ2-3; possible D gene TRBD2, 6 bases. With 4 bases removed from V and 1 base from J, the gap between germline ends came to 13 bases. The CDR3 spans 15 residues. From germline, CDR1 is SGHDT and CDR2 YYEEEE. CDR3 sequence reads: CASSILAERTDTQYF. CDR3 DNA (partial): TGTGCCAGCAGCATATTAGCGGAGCGCACAGATACG.

To note about this clone: The read gets to within 3 residues of the CDR3 end, and the germline J gene fills in the rest. V usage is TRBV7-2 and J usage is TRBJ2-7; TRBD1 agrees at 9 bases. This CDR3 comprises 13 residues. Germline V gene data show CDR1 as SGHTA and CDR2 as FQGNSA. V gave up 3 bases and J gave up 5 bases; unmatched junction bases: 2. The CDR3 sequence: CASSFRTGDEQYF. CDR3 DNA, as far as it was read: TGTGCCAGCAGCTTCCGGACAGGGGACGAG. The variable domain in full, completed from reference TRBV7-2 and TRBJ2-7, reads GAGVSQSPSNKVTEKGKDVELRCDPISGHTALYWYRQSLGQGLEFLIYFQGNSAPDKSGLPSDRFSAERTGGSVSTLTIQRTQQEDSAVYLCASSFRTGDEQYFGPGTRLTVT.

With respect to this clone: The read comes to an end 3 residues before the CDR3 does, leaving the germline J gene to fill in the end. V is TRBV19 and J is TRBJ1-5, with 7 positions matching TRBD1. V lost 1 base to trimming and J lost 7 bases; unmatched junction nucleotides: 13. The germline gives CDR1 LNHDA, CDR2 SQIVND (reference sequence). The CDR3 has 17 amino acids. This CDR3 reads CASSIGWTGYLGQPQHF. The CDR3 bases that were read are TGTGCCAGTAGTATAGGCTGGACAGGCTATTTGGGCCAGCCC.

With respect to this clone: The CDR3 extends 3 residues past the end of the read, so its final part is completed from the germline J gene. J is TRBJ2-1 and V is TRBV7-2; 7 positions match TRBD2. Trimming at V came to 0 bases and at J to 9 bases, leaving 5 bases not matched to a gene. Per the germline V gene, CDR1 is SGHTA and CDR2 is FQGNSA. This CDR3 has 14 amino acids. The CDR3 loop reads CASSLAPSGGEQFF. CDR3 bases read: TGTGCCAGCAGCTTAGCCCCTAGCGGAGGTGAG.

A remark on this clone: The CDR3 extends 3 residues past the end of the read, so its final part is completed from the germline J gene. The gene calls are TRBV18 and TRBJ1-2, with 9 positions matching TRBD1. The CDR3 is 14 amino acids. Trimming took 4 bases from V and 5 from J; bases not matched to a gene: 5. CDR1 and CDR2 from the germline V gene are KGHSH and LQKENI. The CDR3 loop is CASSHSGTGYGYTF. The DNA read from the CDR3 is TGTGCCAGCTCACACTCCGGGACAGGGTATGGC.

Comments on this clone: From the germline J gene comes the end of the CDR3, since the read stops 3 residues before it. The chain recombines TRBV5-1 with TRBJ2-3; 11 bases line up with TRBD2. The CDR3 runs to 17 residues. Germline V lookup: CDR1 SGHRS, CDR2 YFSETQ. Trimming cost V 2 bases and J 4 bases; bases outside gene matches: 9. The DNA read from the CDR3 is TGCGCCAGCAGCTTACCCGTAGCGGGGGGGCGCCCAGATACG. Translated, it gives CASSLPVAGGRPDT. In full, the CDR3 reads CASSLPVAGGRPDTQYF.

Regarding this clone: The CDR3 end falls 3 residues outside the read, so it is completed with the germline J gene. This chain connects TRBV30 to TRBJ1-5, with a tentative D call TRBD1 (5 bases). V was cut by 2 bases and J by 0 bases, with 11 bases left in between. The CDR3 extends over 15 amino acids. Per germline, CDR1 GTSNPN and CDR2 SVGIG (reference sequence). The CDR3 spells CAWSPGTHSNQPQHF. The DNA read from the CDR3 is TGTGCCTGGAGTCCCGGGACTCATAGCAATCAGCCC.